This is a list of T cell receptor beta chains from one sample in a study of blood T cell repertoires in COVID-19. Profiled with immunoSEQ multiplex PCR; TCRdb holds only in-frame clones, not every one. The sample has some 210,000 clones; about nine tenths are singletons. The sequencing sample was made of peripheral blood. Receptors were obtained from a middle-aged woman with acute or convalescent COVID-19. Both conserved end residues are trimmed from each CDR3. A row's size may be missing; if present it is once, few, many or a size class.

V	J	size	CDR3
TRBV7-7	TRBJ1-5	.	ASSLKGVGQPQH
TRBV5-1	TRBJ2-1	.	ASSPGQGINEQF
TRBV6-5	TRBJ1-1	.	ASPGVQGLNTEAF
TRBV4-1	TRBJ1-2	many	ASSQDPGRGDGYT
TRBV6-5	TRBJ1-1	.	ASVTGGTEAF
TRBV6-1	TRBJ2-5	.	ASSESGAQETQY
TRBV27	TRBJ1-2	.	ASTPGYGYT
TRBV25-1	TRBJ1-2	.	ASSEGQHYGYT
TRBV12-3/TRBV12-4	TRBJ2-3	.	ASSRGGDTQY
TRBV6-5	TRBJ1-2	.	ASRATGGSYGYT
TRBV24-1	TRBJ1-2	few	ATSESGGYYGYT
TRBV24-1	TRBJ2-5	once	ATSDSYQETQY
TRBV18	TRBJ2-2	.	ASSPRVGSKTGGELF
TRBV18	TRBJ1-5	.	ASSPPLGHPYQPQH
TRBV18	TRBJ1-4	.	ASSPLTGSNEKLF
TRBV27	TRBJ1-3	.	ASSFGGEGNTIY
TRBV6-6	TRBJ1-2	.	ASSRGEAYGYT
TRBV10-1	TRBJ2-3	.	ASSEAGLTTDTQY
TRBV5-1	TRBJ2-6	.	ASSSQGTGANVLT
TRBV7-6	TRBJ1-5	.	ASSLGSGNQPQH
TRBV24-1	TRBJ2-5	.	ATSDPRDRGLSEETQY
TRBV6-4	TRBJ1-2	.	ASSPRQGPNYGYT
TRBV7-3	TRBJ1-3	.	ASSRGQGSGNTIY
TRBV7-8	TRBJ2-5	.	ASSQTSGGAGETQY
TRBV6-6	TRBJ1-1	.	ASSYSGGRVTEAF
TRBV5-5	TRBJ1-1	.	ASSFAGPENTEAF
TRBV6-5	TRBJ1-1	.	ASSYRRGTEAF
TRBV4-2	TRBJ2-1	.	ASSQEASITRNEQF
TRBV10-2	TRBJ2-1	many	ASSENPEGNEQF
TRBV27	TRBJ1-1	.	ASSLIQGSEAF
TRBV5-6	TRBJ1-4	few	ASSLLSRKWEKLF
TRBV5-1	TRBJ2-5	.	ATRAAGGLQETQY